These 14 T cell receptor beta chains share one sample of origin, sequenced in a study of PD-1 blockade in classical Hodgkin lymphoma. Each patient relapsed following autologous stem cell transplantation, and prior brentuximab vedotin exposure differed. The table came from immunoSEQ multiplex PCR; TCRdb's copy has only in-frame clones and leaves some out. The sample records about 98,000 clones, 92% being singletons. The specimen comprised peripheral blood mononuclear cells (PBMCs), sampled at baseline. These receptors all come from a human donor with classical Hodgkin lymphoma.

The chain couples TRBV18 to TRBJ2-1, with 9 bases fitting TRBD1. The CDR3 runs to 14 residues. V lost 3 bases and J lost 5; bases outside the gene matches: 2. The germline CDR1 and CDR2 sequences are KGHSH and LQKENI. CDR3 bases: TGTGCCAGCTCACCGGGACAGGGAAACAATGAGCAGTTCTTC. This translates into CASSPGQGNNEQFF.

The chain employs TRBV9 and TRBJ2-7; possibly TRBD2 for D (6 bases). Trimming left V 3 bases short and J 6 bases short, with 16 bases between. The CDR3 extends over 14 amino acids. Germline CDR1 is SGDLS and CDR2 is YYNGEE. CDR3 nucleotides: TGTGCCAGCAGCGCCGGCGGGACCGCGACCGAGCAGTACTTC. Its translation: CASSAGGTATEQYF.

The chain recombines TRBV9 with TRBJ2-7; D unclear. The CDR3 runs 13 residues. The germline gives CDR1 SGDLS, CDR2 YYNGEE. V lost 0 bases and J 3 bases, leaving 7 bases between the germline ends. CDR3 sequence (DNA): TGTGCCAGCAGCGTAGACGACAACTACGAGCAGTACTTC. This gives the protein CASSVDDNYEQYF.

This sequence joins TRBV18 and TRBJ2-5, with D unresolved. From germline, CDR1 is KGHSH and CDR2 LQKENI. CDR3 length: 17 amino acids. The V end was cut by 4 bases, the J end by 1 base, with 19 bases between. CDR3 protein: CASSLNVGAPSQETQYF. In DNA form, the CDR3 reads TGTGCCAGCTCACTCAATGTCGGTGCCCCCTCCCAAGAGACCCAGTACTTC.

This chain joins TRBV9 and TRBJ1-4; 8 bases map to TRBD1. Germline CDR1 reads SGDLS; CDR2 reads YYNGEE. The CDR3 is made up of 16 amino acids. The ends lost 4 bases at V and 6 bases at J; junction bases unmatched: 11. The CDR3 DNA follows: TGTGCCAGCAGCTTAGGGGGTGGACAGGGCCATGAAAAACTGTTTTTT. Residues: CASSLGGGQGHEKLFF.

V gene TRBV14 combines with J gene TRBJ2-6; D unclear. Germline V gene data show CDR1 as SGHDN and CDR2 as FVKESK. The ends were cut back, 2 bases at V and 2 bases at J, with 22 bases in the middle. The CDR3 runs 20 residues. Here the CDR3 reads CASSQFAGRSPSPGANVLTF. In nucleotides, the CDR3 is TGTGCCAGCAGCCAATTCGCCGGGCGGAGTCCCTCTCCTGGGGCCAACGTCCTGACTTTC.

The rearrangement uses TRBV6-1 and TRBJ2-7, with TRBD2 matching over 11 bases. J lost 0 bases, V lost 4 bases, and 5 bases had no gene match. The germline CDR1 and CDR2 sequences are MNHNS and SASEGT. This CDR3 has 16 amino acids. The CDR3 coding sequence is TGTGCCAGCAGTGCAACCGGGACTAGCGGCTCCTACGAGCAGTACTTC. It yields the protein CASSATGTSGSYEQYF.

CDR3: CASGLQGLSNQPQHF. The CDR3 bases are TGTGCTAGTGGTTTGCAGGGGTTGAGCAATCAGCCCCAGCATTTT. The chain joins TRBV12-5 to TRBJ1-5; possible D gene TRBD1, 6 bases. Germline V gene sequence: CDR1 LGHNT, CDR2 FRNRAP. Trimming stripped 2 bases from V and 1 base from J, with 9 bases between. CDR3 size: 15 residues.

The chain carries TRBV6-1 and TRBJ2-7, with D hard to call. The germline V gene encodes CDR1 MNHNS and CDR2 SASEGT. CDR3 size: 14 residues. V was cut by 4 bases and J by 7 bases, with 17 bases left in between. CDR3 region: CASSGFTAASEQYF. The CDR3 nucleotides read TGTGCCAGCAGTGGTTTCACCGCGGCCTCAGAGCAGTACTTC.

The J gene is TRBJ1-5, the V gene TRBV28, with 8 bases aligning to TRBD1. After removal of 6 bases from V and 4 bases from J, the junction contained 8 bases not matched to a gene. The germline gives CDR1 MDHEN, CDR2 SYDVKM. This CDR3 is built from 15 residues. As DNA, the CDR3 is TGTGCCAGCAGATTACAGGGGGGGTGGAATCAGCCCCAGCATTTT. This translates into CASRLQGGWNQPQHF. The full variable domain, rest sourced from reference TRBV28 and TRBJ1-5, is DVKVTQSSRYLVKRTGEKVFLECVQDMDHENMFWYRQDPGLGLRLIYFSYDVKMKEKGDIPEGYSVSREKKERFSLILESASTNQTSMYLCASRLQGGWNQPQHFGDGTRLSIL.

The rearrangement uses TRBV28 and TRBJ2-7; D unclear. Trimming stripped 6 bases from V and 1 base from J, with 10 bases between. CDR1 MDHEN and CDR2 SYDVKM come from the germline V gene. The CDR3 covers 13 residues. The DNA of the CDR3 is TGTGCCAGCAGCCCAAAGGTATCCTACGAGCAGTACTTC. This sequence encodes CASSPKVSYEQYF.

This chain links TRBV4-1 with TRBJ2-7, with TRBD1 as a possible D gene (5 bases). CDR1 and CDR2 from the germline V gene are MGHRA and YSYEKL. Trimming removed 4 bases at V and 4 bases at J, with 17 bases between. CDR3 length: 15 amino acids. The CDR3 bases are TGCGCCAGCAGCCCCTGGGGCGATAACTTATACGAGCAGTACTTC. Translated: CASSPWGDNLYEQYF.

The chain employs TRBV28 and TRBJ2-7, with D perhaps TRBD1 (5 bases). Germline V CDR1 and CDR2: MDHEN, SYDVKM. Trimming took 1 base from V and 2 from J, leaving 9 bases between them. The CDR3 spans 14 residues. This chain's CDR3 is CASSLSARAYEQYF. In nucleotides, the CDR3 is TGTGCCAGCAGTTTATCCGCCAGGGCCTACGAGCAGTACTTC.

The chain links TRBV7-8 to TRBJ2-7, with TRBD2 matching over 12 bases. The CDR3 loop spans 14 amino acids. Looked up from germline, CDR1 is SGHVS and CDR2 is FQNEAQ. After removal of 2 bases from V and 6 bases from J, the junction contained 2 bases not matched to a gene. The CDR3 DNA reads TGTGCCAGCAGCTTAACTAGCGGGAGGACCGAGCAGTACTTC. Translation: CASSLTSGRTEQYF.